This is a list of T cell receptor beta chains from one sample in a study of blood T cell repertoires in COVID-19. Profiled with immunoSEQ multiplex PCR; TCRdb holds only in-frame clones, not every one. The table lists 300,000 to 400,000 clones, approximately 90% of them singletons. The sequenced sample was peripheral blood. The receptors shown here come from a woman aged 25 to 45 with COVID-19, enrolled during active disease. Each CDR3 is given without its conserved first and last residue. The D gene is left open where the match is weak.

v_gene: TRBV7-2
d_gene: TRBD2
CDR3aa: ASSLVPSGGNEQY

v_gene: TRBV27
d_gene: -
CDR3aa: ASSPNAGLAKNIQY

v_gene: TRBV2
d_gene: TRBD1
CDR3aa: ASRRTGGSTDTQY

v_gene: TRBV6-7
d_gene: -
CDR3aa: ASSYSNSSFSYEQY

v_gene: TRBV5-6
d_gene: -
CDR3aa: ASSLYDRLWAEAF

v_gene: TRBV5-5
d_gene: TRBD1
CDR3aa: ASSLSGGANSPLH

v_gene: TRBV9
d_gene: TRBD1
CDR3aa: ASSPHSGTGYNEQF

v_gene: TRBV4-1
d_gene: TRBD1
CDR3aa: ASSQEGQLNNSPLH

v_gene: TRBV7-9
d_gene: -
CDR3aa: ASSLGGAAYGYT

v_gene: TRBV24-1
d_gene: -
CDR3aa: ATSDLRTGGETQY

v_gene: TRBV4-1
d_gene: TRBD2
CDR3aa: ASRRLAGVTGETQY